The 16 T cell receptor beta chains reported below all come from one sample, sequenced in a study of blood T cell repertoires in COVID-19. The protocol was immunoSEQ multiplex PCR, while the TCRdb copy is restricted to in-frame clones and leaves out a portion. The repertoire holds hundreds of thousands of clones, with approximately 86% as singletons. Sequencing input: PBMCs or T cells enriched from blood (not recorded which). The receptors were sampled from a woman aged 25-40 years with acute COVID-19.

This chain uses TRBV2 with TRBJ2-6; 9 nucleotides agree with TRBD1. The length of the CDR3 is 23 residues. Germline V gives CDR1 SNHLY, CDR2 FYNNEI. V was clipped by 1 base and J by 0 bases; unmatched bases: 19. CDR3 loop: CASSEVWVALTGTGSSGANVLTF. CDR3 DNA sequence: TGTGCCAGCAGTGAAGTTTGGGTTGCACTTACCGGGACAGGGTCCTCTGGGGCCAACGTCCTGACTTTC.

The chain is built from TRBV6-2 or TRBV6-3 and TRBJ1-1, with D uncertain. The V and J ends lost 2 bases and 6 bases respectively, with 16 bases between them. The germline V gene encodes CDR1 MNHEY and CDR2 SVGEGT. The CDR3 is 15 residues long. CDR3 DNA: TGTGCCAGCAGTTACACTCTTTGGAGTCTCGCTGAAGCTTTCTTT. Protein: CASSYTLWSLAEAFF.

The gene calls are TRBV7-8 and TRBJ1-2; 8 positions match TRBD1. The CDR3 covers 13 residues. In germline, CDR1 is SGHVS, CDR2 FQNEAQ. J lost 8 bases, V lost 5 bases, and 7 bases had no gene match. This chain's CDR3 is CASSGRTGIGYTF. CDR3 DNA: TGTGCCAGCAGCGGCAGGACAGGGATAGGCTACACCTTC. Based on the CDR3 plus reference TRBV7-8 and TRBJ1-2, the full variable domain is GAGVSQSPRYKVAKRGQDVALRCDPISGHVSLFWYQQALGQGPEFLTYFQNEAQLDKSGLPSDRFFAERPEGSVSTLKIQRTQQEDSAVYLCASSGRTGIGYTFGSGTRLTVV.

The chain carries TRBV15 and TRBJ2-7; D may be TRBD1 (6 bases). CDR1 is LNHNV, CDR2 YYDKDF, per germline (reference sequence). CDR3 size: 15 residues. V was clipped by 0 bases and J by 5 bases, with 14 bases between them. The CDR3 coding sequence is TGTGCCACCAGCAGAGATCCACAGGGTGCCAACGAGCAGTACTTC. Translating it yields CATSRDPQGANEQYF.

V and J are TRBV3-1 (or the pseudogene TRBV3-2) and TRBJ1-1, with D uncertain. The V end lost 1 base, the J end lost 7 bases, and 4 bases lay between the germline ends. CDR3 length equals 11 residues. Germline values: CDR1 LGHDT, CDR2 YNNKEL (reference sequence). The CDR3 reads CASSQGSEAFF. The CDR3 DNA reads TGTGCCAGCAGCCAAGGGAGTGAAGCTTTCTTT.

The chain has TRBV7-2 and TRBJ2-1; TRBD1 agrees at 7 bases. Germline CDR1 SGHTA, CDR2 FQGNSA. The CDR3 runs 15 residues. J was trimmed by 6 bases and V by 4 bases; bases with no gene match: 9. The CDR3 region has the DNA TGTGCCAGCAGCTCGCGACAGGGTGCGGGCAATGAGCAGTTCTTC. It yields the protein CASSSRQGAGNEQFF.

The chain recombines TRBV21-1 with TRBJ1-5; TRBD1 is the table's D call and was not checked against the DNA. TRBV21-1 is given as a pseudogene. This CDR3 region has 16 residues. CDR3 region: CASRPPGAYSNQPQHF. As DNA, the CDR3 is TGTGCCAGCAGACCCCCAGGGGCCTATAGCAATCAGCCCCAGCATTTT.

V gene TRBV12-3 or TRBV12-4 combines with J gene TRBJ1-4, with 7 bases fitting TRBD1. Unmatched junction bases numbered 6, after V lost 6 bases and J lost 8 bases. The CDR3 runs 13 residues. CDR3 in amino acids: CASSSGTEEKLFF. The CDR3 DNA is TGTGCCAGCAGCTCCGGGACAGAAGAAAAACTGTTTTTT.

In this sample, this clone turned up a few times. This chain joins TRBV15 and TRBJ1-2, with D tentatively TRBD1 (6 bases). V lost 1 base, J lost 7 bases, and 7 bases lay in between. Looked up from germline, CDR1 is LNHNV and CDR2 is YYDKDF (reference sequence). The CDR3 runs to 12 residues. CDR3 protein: CATSRGGGGYTF. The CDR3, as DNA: TGTGCCACCAGCAGAGGAGGGGGTGGCTACACCTTC.

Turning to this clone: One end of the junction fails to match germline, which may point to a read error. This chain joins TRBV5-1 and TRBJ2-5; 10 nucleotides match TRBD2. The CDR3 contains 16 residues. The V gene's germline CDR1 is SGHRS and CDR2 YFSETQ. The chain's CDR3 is CASSLVSGGSQGTQYF. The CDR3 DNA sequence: TGCGCCAGCAGCTTGGTTAGCGGGGGGTCCCAAGGGACCCAGTACTTC.

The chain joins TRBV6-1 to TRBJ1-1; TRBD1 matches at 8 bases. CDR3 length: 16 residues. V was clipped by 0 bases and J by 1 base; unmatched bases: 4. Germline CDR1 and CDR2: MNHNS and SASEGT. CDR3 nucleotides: TGTGCCAGCAGTGAAGCACCGGACAGGGCGAACACTGAAGCTTTCTTT. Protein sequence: CASSEAPDRANTEAFF.

The CDR3 here is CASSQDYNNEQFF. CDR3 coding DNA: TGCGCCAGCAGCCAGGACTATAACAATGAGCAGTTCTTC. The chain recombines TRBV5-1 with TRBJ2-1, with D maybe TRBD2 (6 bases). The CDR3 consists of 13 residues. From germline, CDR1 is SGHRS and CDR2 YFSETQ. The V gene lost 4 bases and the J gene lost 5 bases, with 10 bases spanning the gap.

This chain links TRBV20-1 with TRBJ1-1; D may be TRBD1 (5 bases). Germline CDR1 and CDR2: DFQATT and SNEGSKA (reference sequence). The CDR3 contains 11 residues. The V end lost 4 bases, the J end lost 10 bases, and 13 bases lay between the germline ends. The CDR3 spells CSANSDGGAFF. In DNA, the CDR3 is TGCAGTGCTAATTCGGACGGGGGAGCTTTCTTT.

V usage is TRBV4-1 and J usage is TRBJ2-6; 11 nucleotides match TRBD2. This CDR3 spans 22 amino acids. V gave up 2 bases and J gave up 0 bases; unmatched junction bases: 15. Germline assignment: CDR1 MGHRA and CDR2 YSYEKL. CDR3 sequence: CASSQLRLAGGLSHSGANVLTF. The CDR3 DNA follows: TGCGCCAGCAGCCAACTCCGTCTAGCGGGGGGCCTTTCCCACTCTGGGGCCAACGTCCTGACTTTC.

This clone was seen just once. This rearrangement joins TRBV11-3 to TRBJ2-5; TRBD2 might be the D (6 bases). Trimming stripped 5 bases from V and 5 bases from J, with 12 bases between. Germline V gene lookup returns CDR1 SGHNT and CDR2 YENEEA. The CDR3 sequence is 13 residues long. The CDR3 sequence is CASSISGLETQYF. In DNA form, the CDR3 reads TGTGCCAGCAGCATTAGCGGACTGGAGACCCAGTACTTC.

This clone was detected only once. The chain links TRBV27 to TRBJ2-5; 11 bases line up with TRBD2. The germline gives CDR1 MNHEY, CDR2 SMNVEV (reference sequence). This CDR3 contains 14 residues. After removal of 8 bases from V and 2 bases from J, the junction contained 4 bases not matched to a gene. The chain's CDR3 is CASRGLAVQETQYF. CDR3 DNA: TGTGCCAGCCGGGGACTAGCGGTACAAGAGACCCAGTACTTC.